Described below is a single T cell receptor (beta chain) sequence and its context. No antigen is known for it. Trimming stripped 4 bases from V and 6 bases from J, with 14 bases between. This CDR3 comprises 14 residues. Per the germline V gene, CDR1 is MNHNS and CDR2 is SASEGT. TRB rearrangements spanning V, D and J were amplified using mixed TRB-A/B primers. Each CDR3 protein is one row after TCRdb ran MiXCR on the multiplex PCR reads. The sample yields around 16,000 distinct CDR3 sequences, 45% to 55% seen once. Amplification of TCR beta used genomic DNA extracted from peripheral blood. The data are from a study of T cell repertoires in aging, cancer and after chemotherapy. In the study overall: Over several months to years, re-sampled healthy donor repertoires clearly shared clones. The full dataset contained millions of TCR reads. Study outcomes and limitations: In each cancer cohort, median generation probability increased across chemotherapy, suggesting thymic output rebounded.

The source material was blood. The V and J genes are TRBV6-1 and TRBJ2-3; D is ambiguous. This clonotype originated in a human donor in good health. In DNA form, the CDR3 reads TGTGCCAGCAGTGGGACCCGATCTTCGGATACGCAGTATTTT. Its protein is CASSGTRSSDTQYF.